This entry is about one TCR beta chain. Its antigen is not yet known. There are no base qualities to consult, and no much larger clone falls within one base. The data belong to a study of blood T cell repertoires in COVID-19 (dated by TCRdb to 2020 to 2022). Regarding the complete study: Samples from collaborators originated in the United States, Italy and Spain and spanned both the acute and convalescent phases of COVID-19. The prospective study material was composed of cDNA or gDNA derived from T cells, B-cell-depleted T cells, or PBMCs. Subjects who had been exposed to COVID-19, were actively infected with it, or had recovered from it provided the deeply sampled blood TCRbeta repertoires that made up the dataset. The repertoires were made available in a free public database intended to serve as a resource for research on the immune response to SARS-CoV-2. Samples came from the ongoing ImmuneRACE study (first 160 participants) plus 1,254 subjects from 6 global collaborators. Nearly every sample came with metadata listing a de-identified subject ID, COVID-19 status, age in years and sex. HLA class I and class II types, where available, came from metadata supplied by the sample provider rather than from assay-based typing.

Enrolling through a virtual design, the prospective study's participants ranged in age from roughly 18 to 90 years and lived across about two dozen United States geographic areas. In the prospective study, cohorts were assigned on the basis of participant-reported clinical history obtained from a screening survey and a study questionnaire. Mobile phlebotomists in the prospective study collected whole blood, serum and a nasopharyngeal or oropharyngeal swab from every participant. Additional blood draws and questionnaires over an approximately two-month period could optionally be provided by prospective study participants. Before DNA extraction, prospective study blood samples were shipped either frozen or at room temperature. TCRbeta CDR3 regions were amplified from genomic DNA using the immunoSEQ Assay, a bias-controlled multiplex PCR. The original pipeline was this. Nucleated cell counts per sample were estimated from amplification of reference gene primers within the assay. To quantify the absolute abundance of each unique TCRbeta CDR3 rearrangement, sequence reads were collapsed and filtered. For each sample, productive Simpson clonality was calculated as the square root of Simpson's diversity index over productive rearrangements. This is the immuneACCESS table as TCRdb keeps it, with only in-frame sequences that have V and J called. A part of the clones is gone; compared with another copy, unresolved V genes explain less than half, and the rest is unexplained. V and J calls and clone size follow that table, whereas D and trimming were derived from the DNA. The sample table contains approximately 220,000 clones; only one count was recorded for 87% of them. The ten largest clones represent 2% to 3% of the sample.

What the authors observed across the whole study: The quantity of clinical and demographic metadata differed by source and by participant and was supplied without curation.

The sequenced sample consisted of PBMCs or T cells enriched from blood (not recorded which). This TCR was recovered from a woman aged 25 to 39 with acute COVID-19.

The CDR3 sequence is CASSQGAGYTF. The sequence in DNA is TGTGCCAGCAGTCAGGGGGCGGGCTACACCTTC. Recombination joined TRBV6-5 with TRBJ1-2; 8 of the junction bases match TRBD1. V is cut back by 5 bases and J by 8 bases, with 1 base in the junction unmatched. The CDR3 holds 11 amino acids from the cysteine to the phenylalanine. The CDR3 DNA has 33 bases and is translated from base 1. CDR1 and CDR2 are read off the germline V gene as MNHEY and SVGAGI.